This T cell receptor (beta chain) comes out of a study of T cell repertoires in cytomegalovirus infection. Study as a whole: Recently identified HLA-C-restricted CMV epitopes were among the peptides used.

Turning to this clonotype: No antigen is known for it.

The germline V and J ends were trimmed by 1 base and 3 bases, with 16 bases remaining between them. Germline CDR1 reads SGHDT; CDR2 reads YYEEEE. The CDR3 contains 16 residues. MiXCR was run by TCRdb on the reads, yielding one entry per CDR3 protein. Of roughly 990,000 distinct CDR3 sequences detected, approximately 31% appear once; the ten largest clones hold 13%. This receptor was identified in a human donor in good health (CMV status not recorded). Some clones in this sample may be carry-over from other donors' samples. The sample in question was cultured CD8+ T cells from PBMCs, obtained from culture after CMV antigen stimulation. The chain is built from TRBV5-6 and TRBJ1-2; weak D call: TRBD1 (5 bases). In DNA form, the CDR3 reads TGTGCCAGCAGCTTGATCGGGGCGCTAATGGACTATGGCTACACCTTC. This codes for CASSLIGALMDYGYTF.